This TCR beta chain is drawn from a study of beta chain features in type 1 diabetes. Regarding the study as a whole: Sampled from patients, naive, central memory and Treg TCRB repertoires appeared more similar than those sampled from healthy donors. High-TCR-expressing cells could be over-represented by cDNA sequencing. More deletions and fewer insertions at VDJ junctions were found in patients with type 1 diabetes.

The CDR3 is 16 amino acids. Germline lookup yields CDR1 SGHRS and CDR2 YFSETQ. Trimming took 0 bases from V and 3 from J; bases not matched to a gene: 4. For this clone: Its antigen is currently unknown.

Every bit of the isolated RNA underwent reverse transcription, so sequencing read expressed TCRB transcripts. Method: immunoSEQ multiplex PCR; TCRdb's copy keeps in-frame clones and lacks some. Altogether a few hundred thousand clones are present, about 29% being singletons, with the ten largest covering 0.06% to 0.07%. Material: naive CD4+ T cells from blood. The V gene is TRBV5-1, the J gene TRBJ2-3; 10 bases are a match to TRBD2. The clonotype was recovered from a man younger than 30 in good health. The CDR3 loop reads CASSLGSGRITDTQYF. The DNA of the CDR3 is TGCGCCAGCAGCTTGGGTAGCGGGAGGATAACAGATACGCAGTATTTT.